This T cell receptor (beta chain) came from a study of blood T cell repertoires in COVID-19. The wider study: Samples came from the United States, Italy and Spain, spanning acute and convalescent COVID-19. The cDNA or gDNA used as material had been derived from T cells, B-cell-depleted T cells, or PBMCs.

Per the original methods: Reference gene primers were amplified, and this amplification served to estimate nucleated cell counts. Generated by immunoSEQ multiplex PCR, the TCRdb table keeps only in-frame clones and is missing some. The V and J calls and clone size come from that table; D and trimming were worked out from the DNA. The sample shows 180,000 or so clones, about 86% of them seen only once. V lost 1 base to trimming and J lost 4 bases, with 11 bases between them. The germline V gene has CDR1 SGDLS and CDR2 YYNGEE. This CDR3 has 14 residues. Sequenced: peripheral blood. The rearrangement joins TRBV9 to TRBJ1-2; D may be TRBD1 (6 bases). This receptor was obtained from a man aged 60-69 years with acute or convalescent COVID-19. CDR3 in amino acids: CASSVSDSPYGYTF. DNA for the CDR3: TGTGCCAGCAGCGTATCGGACAGCCCCTATGGCTACACCTTC.